The sequence of this T cell receptor beta chain was determined in a study of technical replicates of blood from a handful of donors. The germline gives CDR1 SNHLY, CDR2 FYNNEI. There are 14 residues in the CDR3. Trimming took off 5 bases at V and 4 bases at J, with 14 bases between the two ends. Generated by immunoSEQ multiplex PCR, the TCRdb table keeps only in-frame clones and is missing some. The sample includes about 89,000 clones, approximately 94% of them seen just once. The receptor was derived from a human donor in good health. Sequencing was carried out using T cells isolated from PBMCs. V gene TRBV2 combines with J gene TRBJ1-1, with a possible D match to TRBD1 (6 bases). CDR3 region: CASSQQGLGTEAFF. In nucleotides, the CDR3 is TGTGCCAGCAGTCAACAGGGTCTAGGCACTGAAGCTTTCTTT.